This T cell receptor (beta chain) comes out of a study of shared clonotypes between healthy human individuals. Study-wide background: Samples came from a couple of female and three male donors aged 18 to 49. General study findings and limits: Estimated clonotype richness was generally higher in naive than memory subsets. Clonotype sharing across donors was expected to vary with sequencing depth.

Germline CDR1 SNHLY, CDR2 FYNNEI. The V end lost 5 bases, the J end lost 6 bases, and 22 bases lay between the germline ends. The CDR3 consists of 16 residues. Sequenced by immunoSEQ multiplex PCR; TCRdb stores in-frame clones only, minus some. The table records around 1.4 million clones, 98% of them present only once. Regarding this clone: Antigen unknown.

V and J are TRBV2 and TRBJ2-5; D unresolved. The sequencing input was naive CD4+ T cells sorted from blood. Subset reported: CD45RA+ positively selected. The sequence came from a man aged 30-40 years in good health. Here the CDR3 reads CASSPPGGRLGKTQYF. The CDR3 region has the DNA TGTGCCAGCAGTCCTCCAGGTGGTCGCCTTGGGAAGACCCAGTACTTC.